Sequencing of this T cell receptor (beta chain) was carried out in a study of T-cell memory formation after mild COVID-19. General study findings and limits: Certain responding clones were present in pre-infection memory, suggesting participation of cross-reactive memory. Clones contracting over day 15 to 85 were CD4/CD8 balanced, with later expanders leaning CD4+.

Points on this clonotype: Its antigen remains unidentified.

One entry per CDR3 protein, called by TCRdb with MiXCR from the 5' RACE reads. The sample has under 400,000 distinct CDR3 sequences, over 25% seen once; the top ten hold roughly 14%. This CDR3 is built from 15 residues. From germline, CDR1 is LNHDA and CDR2 SQIVND (reference sequence). Trimming took off 7 bases at V and 0 bases at J, with 15 bases between the two ends. This rearrangement joins TRBV19 to TRBJ1-1, with D unresolved. Source material: PBMCs or a T cell subset sorted from them (not recorded which). The receptor was isolated from an adult woman who had mild COVID-19 (a few samples of this study predate the infection). Cell type and time point are not known. CDR3 sequence (DNA): TGTGCCAGTAACCCGGGAGCCGGCATGAACACTGAAGCTTTCTTT. Translated, it gives CASNPGAGMNTEAFF. The full variable domain, completed using reference TRBV19 and TRBJ1-1, is DGGITQSPKYLFRKEGQNVTLSCEQNLNHDAMYWYRQDPGQGLRLIYYSQIVNDFQKGDIAEGYSVSREKKESFPLTVTSAQKNPTAFYLCASNPGAGMNTEAFFGQGTRLTVV.